The 27 T cell receptor beta chains below were found in one sample sequenced in a study of response to subunit inactivated influenza vaccine. TCRdb re-analysed the RT-PCR reads in MiXCR, keeping a single row per CDR3 protein. Among around 500,000 distinct CDR3 sequences, 11% were seen once, and the ten largest hold around 12%. This specimen was PBMCs from blood, taken more than 35 days after vaccination. These TCRs come from a man in his fifties or sixties who received an inactivated influenza vaccine.

This clonotype was detected only a few times. This sequence joins TRBV28 and TRBJ2-1, with a weak D call TRBD2 (6 bases). The CDR3 covers 14 residues. Germline lookup yields CDR1 MDHEN and CDR2 SYDVKM. Trimming stripped 7 bases from V and 5 bases from J, with 15 bases between. The CDR3 DNA is TGTGCCAGCAAACCGAGCGGGTACGACAATGAGCAGTTCTTC. As protein: CASKPSGYDNEQFF.

The V and J genes are TRBV5-1 and TRBJ2-7; maybe TRBD2 (6 bases). The CDR3 is made up of 14 amino acids. From germline, CDR1 is SGHRS and CDR2 YFSETQ. V was cut by 1 base and J by 4 bases, with 12 bases left in between. The CDR3 region is CASSLQGGTYEQYF. The DNA for the CDR3 is TGCGCCAGCAGCTTGCAGGGAGGAACTTACGAGCAGTACTTC.

The V gene is TRBV20-1, the J gene TRBJ2-7; unclear D gene. Germline CDR1 DFQATT, CDR2 SNEGSKA (reference sequence). CDR3 length: 14 amino acids. V shed 0 bases and J shed 0 bases, with 9 bases lying between them. CDR3 sequence reads: CSARDIATSYEQYF. CDR3 coding DNA: TGCAGTGCTAGAGATATAGCCACCTCCTACGAGCAGTACTTC.

This clonotype was counted between two and nine times. The chain combines TRBV20-1 with TRBJ2-1, with D unresolved. The CDR3 is 15 amino acids. The germline V gene encodes CDR1 DFQATT and CDR2 SNEGSKA (reference sequence). Trimming took 5 bases from V and 0 from J, leaving 14 bases between them. The CDR3 nucleotides are TGCAGTGCTGCCGACCCGGAAAGCTCCTACAATGAGCAGTTCTTC. This codes for CSAADPESSYNEQFF.

This clonotype was found a few times. The CDR3 here is CASSQEWGTYEQYF. Here the CDR3 DNA reads TGCGCCAGCAGCCAAGAATGGGGGACCTACGAGCAGTACTTC. V is TRBV4-3 and J is TRBJ2-7; D might be TRBD1 or TRBD2, each matching 5 bases. Trimming removed 0 bases from V and 2 bases from J, with 8 bases in between. The CDR3 spans 14 residues. Germline CDR1 reads LGHNA; CDR2 reads YSLEER.

The chain carries TRBV9 and TRBJ2-2, with D unclear. Germline lookup yields CDR1 SGDLS and CDR2 YYNGEE. The CDR3 extends over 15 amino acids. Trimming left V 2 bases short and J 4 bases short, with 12 bases between. CDR3 sequence reads: CASSVEGYGTGELFF. CDR3 bases: TGTGCCAGCAGCGTGGAAGGGTATGGCACCGGGGAGCTGTTTTTT. The whole variable domain, remainder taken from reference TRBV9 and TRBJ2-2, is DSGVTQTPKHLITATGQRVTLRCSPRSGDLSVYWYQQSLDQGLQFLIQYYNGEERAKGNILERFSAQQFPDLHSELNLSSLELGDSALYFCASSVEGYGTGELFFGEGSRLTVL.

This chain uses TRBV11-3 with TRBJ2-5; 9 bases fit TRBD1. Germline V gives CDR1 SGHNT, CDR2 YENEEA. J was trimmed by 4 bases and V by 5 bases; bases with no gene match: 8. The CDR3 loop spans 15 amino acids. CDR3 in amino acids: CASSGGQGRGETQYF. CDR3 bases: TGTGCCAGCAGCGGAGGACAGGGGAGAGGAGAGACCCAGTACTTC.

The chain joins TRBV6-2 or TRBV6-3 to TRBJ2-5; 7 bases agree with TRBD1. The V gene end was trimmed by 7 bases and the J gene end by 5 bases; junction bases not matched to a gene: 10. This CDR3 has 14 amino acids. The germline gives CDR1 MNHEY, CDR2 SVGEGT. The CDR3 DNA follows: TGTGCCAGCACCATAGGACAGGCGGTGGAGACCCAGTACTTC. It translates to CASTIGQAVETQYF.

This clonotype was observed at least ten times. V gene TRBV4-1 combines with J gene TRBJ2-1; 7 bases match TRBD1. The CDR3 runs to 15 residues. The J segment lost 4 bases and the V segment lost 1 base, leaving 4 bases of the junction unmatched. Germline V gene sequence: CDR1 MGHRA, CDR2 YSYEKL. CDR3 protein: CASSQGGQVYNEQFF. The DNA of the CDR3 is TGCGCCAGCAGCCAAGGAGGACAGGTGTACAATGAGCAGTTCTTC.

The chain is built from TRBV11-2 and TRBJ2-5; tentatively, D is TRBD2 (6 bases). V lost 0 bases to trimming and J lost 5 bases, with 16 bases between them. The length of the CDR3 is 16 residues. CDR1 is SGHAT, CDR2 FQNNGV, per germline. This chain's CDR3 is CASSLETGDLGETQYF. In DNA, the CDR3 is TGTGCCAGCAGCTTAGAAACGGGAGACCTGGGGGAGACCCAGTACTTC.

This rearrangement joins TRBV7-2 to TRBJ2-2; D call uncertain. This CDR3 region has 14 residues. V shed 2 bases and J shed 6 bases, with 10 bases lying between them. Germline loops: CDR1 SGHTA, CDR2 FQGNSA. CDR3 nucleotides: TGTGCCAGCAGCTTAAAATCGGACGCCGGGGAGCTGTTTTTT. Translated, it gives CASSLKSDAGELFF.

This clonotype appeared a few times. The chain has TRBV10-3 and TRBJ2-5; D is ambiguous. The CDR3 spans 12 residues. Per germline, CDR1 ENHRY and CDR2 SYGVKD. Deletions cut 6 bases from V and 0 bases from J, with 5 bases between. This CDR3 is CAIRTDQETQYF. The DNA for the CDR3 is TGTGCCATCAGAACAGACCAAGAGACCCAGTACTTC.

This chain uses TRBV5-1 with TRBJ2-5; 9 positions match TRBD2. Germline CDR1 reads SGHRS; CDR2 reads YFSETQ. The J segment lost 7 bases and the V segment lost 7 bases, leaving 17 bases of the junction unmatched. The CDR3 has 16 amino acids. The CDR3 protein is CASSGASGVSGWTQYF. The CDR3 region has the DNA TGCGCCAGCTCCGGGGCTAGCGGGGTTTCGGGTTGGACCCAGTACTTC. The full variable domain, rest sourced from reference TRBV5-1 and TRBJ2-5, is KAGVTQTPRYLIKTRGQQVTLSCSPISGHRSVSWYQQTPGQGLQFLFEYFSETQRNKGNFPGRFSGRQFSNSRSEMNVSTLELGDSALYLCASSGASGVSGWTQYFGPGTRLLVL.

There are a few counts of this clonotype. Here the CDR3 reads CAAKKGSSTYNEQFF. For the CDR3, the DNA is TGTGCCGCAAAGAAGGGCAGCTCAACCTACAATGAGCAGTTCTTC. The rearrangement links TRBV25-1 to TRBJ2-1; D gene ambiguous. CDR3 size: 15 residues. Germline CDR1 MGHDK, CDR2 SYGVNS. The germline V and J ends were trimmed by 11 bases and 2 bases, with 19 bases remaining between them.

The rearrangement links TRBV6-1 to TRBJ2-1; the match to TRBD2 covers 9 bases. CDR1 is MNHNS, CDR2 SASEGT, per germline. J lost 0 bases, V lost 7 bases, and 10 bases had no gene match. The CDR3 is made up of 17 amino acids. CDR3 nucleotide sequence: TGTGCCAGCACCCCGGCTAGCGGGACCAGCTCCTACAATGAGCAGTTCTTC. Translation: CASTPASGTSSYNEQFF.

V and J are TRBV5-1 and TRBJ1-1, with 10 bases fitting TRBD1. V lost 4 bases to trimming and J lost 2 bases; unmatched junction nucleotides: 2. The CDR3 has 14 residues. Germline V gives CDR1 SGHRS, CDR2 YFSETQ. The DNA of the CDR3 is TGCGCCAGCAGCGTGACAGGGGGCAACACTGAAGCTTTCTTT. Translation: CASSVTGGNTEAFF. Full variable domain (remainder filled in from reference TRBV5-1 and TRBJ1-1): KAGVTQTPRYLIKTRGQQVTLSCSPISGHRSVSWYQQTPGQGLQFLFEYFSETQRNKGNFPGRFSGRQFSNSRSEMNVSTLELGDSALYLCASSVTGGNTEAFFGQGTRLTVV.

V gene TRBV20-1 combines with J gene TRBJ2-2; D is perhaps TRBD2 (7 bases). The germline V and J ends were trimmed by 0 bases and 4 bases, with 12 bases remaining between them. This CDR3 is built from 15 residues. CDR1 and CDR2 from the germline V gene are DFQATT and SNEGSKA (reference sequence). The CDR3 region has the DNA TGCAGTGCTAGAGACCACCGGGGGGCCACCGGGGAGCTGTTTTTT. The encoded protein is CSARDHRGATGELFF.

This clonotype was counted only a few times. The chain is built from TRBV7-2 and TRBJ2-1, with D perhaps TRBD2 (5 bases). Trimming took off 0 bases at V and 7 bases at J, with 10 bases between the two ends. This CDR3 is 14 amino acids long. Per germline, CDR1 SGHTA and CDR2 FQGNSA. The CDR3 nucleotides are TGTGCCAGCAGCTTAGCTAGCGAGAGGAATGAGCAGTTCTTC. As protein: CASSLASERNEQFF.

The sample holds a few counts of this clonotype. The rearrangement joins TRBV15 to TRBJ2-1; D could derive from TRBD1 or TRBD2 (6 bases each). The CDR3 contains 15 residues. In germline, CDR1 is LNHNV, CDR2 YYDKDF (reference sequence). Between the trimmed V and J ends, which lost 3 bases and 1 base, there was a span of 10 bases. As DNA, the CDR3 is TGTGCCACCAGCAGTTCGGGGGCTTCCTACAATGAGCAGTTCTTC. This gives the protein CATSSSGASYNEQFF.

This clonotype was detected a few times. The CDR3 DNA follows: TGTGCCAGCAGTCACTATGTATTGCCTTGGACGACAGATACGCAGTATTTT. Its protein product is CASSHYVLPWTTDTQYF. The chain couples TRBV7-4 to TRBJ2-3; no firm D call. V shed 6 bases and J shed 3 bases, with 22 bases lying between them. In germline, CDR1 is SGHVT, CDR2 SQSDAQ. This CDR3 contains 17 residues.

This clonotype was observed at least ten times. The genes are TRBV2 and TRBJ2-7; possible D gene TRBD2, 6 bases. The germline V gene has CDR1 SNHLY and CDR2 FYNNEI. CDR3 length: 14 residues. The ends were cut back, 3 bases at V and 3 bases at J, with 12 bases in the middle. CDR3 DNA sequence: TGTGCCAGCAGTGAGGGGAGTAGCGGCTACGAGCAGTACTTC. This codes for CASSEGSSGYEQYF.

The chain recombines TRBV28 with TRBJ1-1, with 9 nucleotides matching TRBD1. The junction had 9 bases not matched to a gene; V was cut back by 5 bases and J by 5 bases. The CDR3 length is 15 residues. Germline V gives CDR1 MDHEN, CDR2 SYDVKM. CDR3 in amino acids: CASSIPDRGGTEAFF. CDR3 coding DNA: TGTGCCAGCAGTATACCAGACAGGGGGGGGACTGAAGCTTTCTTT.

This clonotype was picked up many times. The chain couples TRBV12-3 or TRBV12-4 to TRBJ2-1; unclear D gene. This CDR3 region has 14 residues. Trimming removed 6 bases from V and 0 bases from J, with 9 bases in between. The CDR3 DNA reads TGTGCCAGCAGCTTCGACTCCTCCTACAATGAGCAGTTCTTC. It translates to CASSFDSSYNEQFF.

This chain joins TRBV7-2 and TRBJ2-7; no definite D call. V was pared by 2 bases and J by 0 bases, with 11 bases between. This CDR3 is 15 amino acids long. CDR1 SGHTA and CDR2 FQGNSA come from the germline V gene. The CDR3 region has the DNA TGTGCCAGCAGCTTATCCACGCGGAGCTCCTACGAGCAGTACTTC. Translating gives CASSLSTRSSYEQYF.

This clonotype appeared a few times. The chain is built from TRBV6-2 or TRBV6-3 and TRBJ2-7, with 7 bases fitting TRBD2. The germline V gene encodes CDR1 MNHEY and CDR2 SVGEGT. The CDR3 spans 15 residues. Trimming cost V 5 bases and J 3 bases; bases outside gene matches: 10. The CDR3 region has the DNA TGTGCCAGCAGTCTCCGGTCTAGCGGAGACTACGAGCAGTACTTC. Translating gives CASSLRSSGDYEQYF.

This clonotype has just a few counts. The chain couples TRBV7-2 to TRBJ1-1; 12 nucleotides align to TRBD1. V gave up 0 bases and J gave up 3 bases; unmatched junction bases: 5. Germline V gene lookup returns CDR1 SGHTA and CDR2 FQGNSA. The CDR3 sequence is 17 residues long. This CDR3 is CASSLAGTGGLHTEAFF. The CDR3 DNA is TGTGCCAGCAGCTTAGCGGGGACAGGGGGCTTGCACACTGAAGCTTTCTTT.

A few counts support this clonotype. The chain couples TRBV4-3 to TRBJ2-3, with 8 bases aligning to TRBD2. This CDR3 has 20 amino acids. Germline CDR1 and CDR2: LGHNA and YSLEER. V lost 1 base and J lost 3; bases outside the gene matches: 18. CDR3 bases: TGCGCCAGCAGCCAAGTCTTCCGGCGGGCAAGCGGGAGAAAAACAGATACGCAGTATTTT. Translating gives CASSQVFRRASGRKTDTQYF.